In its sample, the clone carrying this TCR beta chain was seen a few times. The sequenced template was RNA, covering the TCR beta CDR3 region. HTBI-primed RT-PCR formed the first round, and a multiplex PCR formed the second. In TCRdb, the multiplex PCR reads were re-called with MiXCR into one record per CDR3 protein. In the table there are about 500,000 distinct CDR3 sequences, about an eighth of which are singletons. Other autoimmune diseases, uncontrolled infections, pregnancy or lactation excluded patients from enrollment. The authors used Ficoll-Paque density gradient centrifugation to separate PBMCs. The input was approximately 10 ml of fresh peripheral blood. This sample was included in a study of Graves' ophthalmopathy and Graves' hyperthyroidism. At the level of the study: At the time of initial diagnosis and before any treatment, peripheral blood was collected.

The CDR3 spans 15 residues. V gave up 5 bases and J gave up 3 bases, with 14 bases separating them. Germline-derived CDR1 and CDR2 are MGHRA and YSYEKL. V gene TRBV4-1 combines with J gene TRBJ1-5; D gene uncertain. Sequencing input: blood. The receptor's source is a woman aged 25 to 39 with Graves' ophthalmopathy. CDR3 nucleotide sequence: TGCGCCAGCAGCTTTCAGTGGCCGATCAATCAGCCCCAGCATTTT. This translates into CASSFQWPINQPQHF.